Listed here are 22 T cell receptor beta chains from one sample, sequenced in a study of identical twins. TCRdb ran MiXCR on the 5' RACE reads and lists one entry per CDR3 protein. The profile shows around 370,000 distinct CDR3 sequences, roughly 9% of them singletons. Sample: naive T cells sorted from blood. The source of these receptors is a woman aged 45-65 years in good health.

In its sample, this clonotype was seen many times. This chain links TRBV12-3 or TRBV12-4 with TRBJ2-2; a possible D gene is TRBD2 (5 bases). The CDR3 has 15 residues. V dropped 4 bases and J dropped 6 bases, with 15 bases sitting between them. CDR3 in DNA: TGTGCCAGCAGTTCTATACTAGGGAGCGCCGGGGAGCTGTTTTTT. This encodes CASSSILGSAGELFF.

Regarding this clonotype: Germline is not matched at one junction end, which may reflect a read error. The CDR3 is CVSALRSYNEQFF. The CDR3 bases are TGCGTATCAGCGCTACGCTCCTACAATGAGCAGTTCTTC. This chain connects TRBV6-1 to TRBJ2-1; D not certain. Germline CDR1 reads MNHNS; CDR2 reads SASEGT. This CDR3 has 13 amino acids.

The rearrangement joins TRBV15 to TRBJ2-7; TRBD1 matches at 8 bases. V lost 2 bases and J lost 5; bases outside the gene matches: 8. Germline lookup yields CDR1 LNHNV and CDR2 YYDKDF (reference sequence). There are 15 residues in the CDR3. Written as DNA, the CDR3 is TGTGCCACCAGCAGAAGGACAGGGACGATTGACGAGCAGTACTTC. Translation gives CATSRRTGTIDEQYF.

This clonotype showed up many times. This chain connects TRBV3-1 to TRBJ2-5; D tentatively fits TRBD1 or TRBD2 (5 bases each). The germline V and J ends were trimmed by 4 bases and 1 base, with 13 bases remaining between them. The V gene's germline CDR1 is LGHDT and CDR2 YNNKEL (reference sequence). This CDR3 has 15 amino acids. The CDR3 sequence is CASSPGPLRQETQYF. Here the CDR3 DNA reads TGTGCCAGCAGCCCGGGACCCCTCCGCCAAGAGACCCAGTACTTC.

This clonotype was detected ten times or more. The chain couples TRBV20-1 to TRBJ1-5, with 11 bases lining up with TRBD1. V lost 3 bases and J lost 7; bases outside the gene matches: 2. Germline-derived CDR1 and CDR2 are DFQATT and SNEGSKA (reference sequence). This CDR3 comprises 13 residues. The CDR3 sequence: CSARDRGQQPQHF. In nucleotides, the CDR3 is TGCAGTGCTAGGGACAGGGGGCAACAGCCCCAGCATTTT.

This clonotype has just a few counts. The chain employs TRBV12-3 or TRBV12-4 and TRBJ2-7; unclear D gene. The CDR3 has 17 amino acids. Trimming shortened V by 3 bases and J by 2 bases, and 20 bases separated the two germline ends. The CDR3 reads CASSLAGPSNVPYEQYV. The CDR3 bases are TGTGCCAGCAGTTTGGCAGGACCCTCCAATGTCCCCTACGAGCAGTACGTC.

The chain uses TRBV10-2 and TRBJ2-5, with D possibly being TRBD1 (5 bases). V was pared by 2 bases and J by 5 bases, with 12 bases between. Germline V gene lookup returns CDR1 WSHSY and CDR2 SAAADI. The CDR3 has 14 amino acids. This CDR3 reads CASSEAGSGETQYF. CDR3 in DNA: TGCGCCAGCAGTGAGGCAGGGTCAGGGGAGACCCAGTACTTC.

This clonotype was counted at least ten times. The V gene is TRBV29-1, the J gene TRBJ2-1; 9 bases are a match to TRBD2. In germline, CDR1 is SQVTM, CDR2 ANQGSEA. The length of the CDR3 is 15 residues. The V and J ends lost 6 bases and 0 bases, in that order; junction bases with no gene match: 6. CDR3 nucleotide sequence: TGCAGCGTGGACCAGCGGGGGGCCTCCTACAATGAGCAGTTCTTC. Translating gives CSVDQRGASYNEQFF.

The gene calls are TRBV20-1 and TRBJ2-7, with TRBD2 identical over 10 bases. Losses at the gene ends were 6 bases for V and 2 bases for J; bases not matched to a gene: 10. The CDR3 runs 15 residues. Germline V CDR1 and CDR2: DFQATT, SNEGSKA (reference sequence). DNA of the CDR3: TGCAGTGCCAGTGGCGCTAGCGGGAGCCCCTACGAGCAGTACGTC. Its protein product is CSASGASGSPYEQYV.

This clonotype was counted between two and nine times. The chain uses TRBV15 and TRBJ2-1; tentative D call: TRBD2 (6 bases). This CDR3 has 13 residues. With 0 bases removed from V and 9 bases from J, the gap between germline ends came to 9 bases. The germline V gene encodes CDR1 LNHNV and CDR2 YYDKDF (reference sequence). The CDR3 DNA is TGTGCCACCAGCAGAGATCTGGGAGGTGAGCAGTTCTTC. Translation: CATSRDLGGEQFF.

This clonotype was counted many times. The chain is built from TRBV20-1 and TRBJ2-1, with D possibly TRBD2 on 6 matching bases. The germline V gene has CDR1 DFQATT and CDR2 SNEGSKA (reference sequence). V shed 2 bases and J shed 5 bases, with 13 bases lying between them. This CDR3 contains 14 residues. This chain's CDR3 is CSARPGRPNNEQFF. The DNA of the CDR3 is TGCAGTGCTAGACCCGGGAGACCCAACAATGAGCAGTTCTTC.

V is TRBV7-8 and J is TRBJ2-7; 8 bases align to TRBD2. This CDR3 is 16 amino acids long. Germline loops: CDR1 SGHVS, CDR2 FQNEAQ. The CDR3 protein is CASSLSSLAGSYDQYV. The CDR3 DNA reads TGTGCCAGCAGCTTAAGTAGTCTAGCGGGCTCCTACGATCAGTACGTC.

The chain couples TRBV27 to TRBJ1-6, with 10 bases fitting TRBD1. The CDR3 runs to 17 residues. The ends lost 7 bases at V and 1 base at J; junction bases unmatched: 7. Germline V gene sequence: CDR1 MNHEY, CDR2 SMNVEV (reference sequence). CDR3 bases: TGTGCCAGCACCCCGGGGACAGGGGCTTCCTATAATTCACCCCTCCACTTT. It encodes CASTPGTGASYNSPLHF.

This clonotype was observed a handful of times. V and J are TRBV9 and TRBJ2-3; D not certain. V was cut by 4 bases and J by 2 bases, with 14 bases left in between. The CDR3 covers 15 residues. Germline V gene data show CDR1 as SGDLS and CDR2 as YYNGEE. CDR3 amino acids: CASSSSSWPTDTQYF. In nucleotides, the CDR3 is TGTGCCAGCAGCTCCTCTTCGTGGCCCACAGATACGCAGTATTTT.

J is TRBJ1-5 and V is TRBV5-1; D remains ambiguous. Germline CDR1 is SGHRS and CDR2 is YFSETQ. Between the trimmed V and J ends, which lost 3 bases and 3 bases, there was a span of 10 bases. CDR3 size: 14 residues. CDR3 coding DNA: TGCGCCAGCAGCTCGGGTATAGACAATCAGCCCCAGCATTTT. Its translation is CASSSGIDNQPQHF.

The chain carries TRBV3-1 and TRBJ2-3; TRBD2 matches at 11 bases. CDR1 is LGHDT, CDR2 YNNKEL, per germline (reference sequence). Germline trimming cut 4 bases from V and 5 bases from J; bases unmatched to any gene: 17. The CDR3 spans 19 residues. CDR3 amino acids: CASSLVWLAGGRGRDTQYF. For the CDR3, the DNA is TGTGCCAGCAGCCTTGTCTGGCTAGCGGGAGGAAGGGGCAGAGATACGCAGTATTTT.

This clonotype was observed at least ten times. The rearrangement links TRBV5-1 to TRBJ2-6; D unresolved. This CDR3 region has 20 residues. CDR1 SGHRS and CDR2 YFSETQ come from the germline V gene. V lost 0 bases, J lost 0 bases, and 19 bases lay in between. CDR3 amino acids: CASSLASRRPDPSGANVLTF. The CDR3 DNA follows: TGCGCCAGCAGCTTGGCTTCCCGCAGGCCGGACCCCTCTGGGGCCAACGTCCTGACTTTC.

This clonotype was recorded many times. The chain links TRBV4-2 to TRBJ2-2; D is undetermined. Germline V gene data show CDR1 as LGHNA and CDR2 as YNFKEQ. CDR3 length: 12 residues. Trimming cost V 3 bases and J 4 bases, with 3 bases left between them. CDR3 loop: CASSQPTGELFF. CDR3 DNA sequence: TGTGCCAGCAGCCAGCCCACCGGGGAGCTGTTTTTT.

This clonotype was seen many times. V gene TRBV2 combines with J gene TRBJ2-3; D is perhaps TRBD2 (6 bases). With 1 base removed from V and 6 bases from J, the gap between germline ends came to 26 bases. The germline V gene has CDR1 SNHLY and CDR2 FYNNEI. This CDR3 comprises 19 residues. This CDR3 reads CASSEGEVQLALGLDTQYF. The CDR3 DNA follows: TGTGCCAGCAGTGAAGGAGAGGTCCAACTAGCTCTGGGGCTGGATACGCAGTATTTT. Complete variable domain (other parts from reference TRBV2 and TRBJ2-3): EPEVTQTPSHQVTQMGQEVILRCVPISNHLYFYWYRQILGQKVEFLVSFYNNEISEKSEIFDDQFSVERPDGSNFTLKIRSTKLEDSAMYFCASSEGEVQLALGLDTQYFGPGTRLTVL.

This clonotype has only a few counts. The CDR3 nucleotides read TGTGCCTTGGGACAGAACTACGAGCAGTACTTC. Amino acids: CALGQNYEQYF. The chain couples TRBV30 to TRBJ2-7; 7 nucleotides match TRBD1. Trimming removed 7 bases from V and 3 bases from J; junction bases left unmatched: 3. The CDR3 has 11 amino acids. Germline V gives CDR1 GTSNPN, CDR2 SVGIG (reference sequence).

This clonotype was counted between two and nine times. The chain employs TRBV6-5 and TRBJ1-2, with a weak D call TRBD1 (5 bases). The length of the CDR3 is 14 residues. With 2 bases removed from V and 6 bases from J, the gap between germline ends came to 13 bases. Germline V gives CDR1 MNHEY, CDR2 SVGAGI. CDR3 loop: CASSYLGGGHGYTF. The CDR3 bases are TGTGCCAGCAGTTACCTGGGGGGTGGCCATGGCTACACCTTC.

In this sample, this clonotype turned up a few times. In DNA, the CDR3 is TGTGCCACCAGCATTAGCCCGCTCGGGGAGCTGTTTTTT. Residues: CATSISPLGELFF. V usage is TRBV15 and J usage is TRBJ2-2, with D hard to call. The CDR3 runs to 13 residues. Germline V gene sequence: CDR1 LNHNV, CDR2 YYDKDF (reference sequence). Trimming shortened V by 4 bases and J by 7 bases, and 10 bases separated the two germline ends.